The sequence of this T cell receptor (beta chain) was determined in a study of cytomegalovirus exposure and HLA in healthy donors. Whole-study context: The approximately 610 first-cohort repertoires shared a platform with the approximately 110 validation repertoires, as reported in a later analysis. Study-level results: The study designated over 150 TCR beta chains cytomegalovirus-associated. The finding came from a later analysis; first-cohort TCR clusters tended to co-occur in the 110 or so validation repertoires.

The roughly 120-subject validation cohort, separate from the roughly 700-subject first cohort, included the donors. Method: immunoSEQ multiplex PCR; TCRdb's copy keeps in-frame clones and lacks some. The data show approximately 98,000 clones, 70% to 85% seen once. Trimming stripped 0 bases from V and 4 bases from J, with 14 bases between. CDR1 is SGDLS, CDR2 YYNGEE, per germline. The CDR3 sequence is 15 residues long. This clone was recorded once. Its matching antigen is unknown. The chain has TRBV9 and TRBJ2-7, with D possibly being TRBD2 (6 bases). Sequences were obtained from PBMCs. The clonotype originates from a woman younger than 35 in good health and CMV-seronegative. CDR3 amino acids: CASSVGSTGTYEQYF. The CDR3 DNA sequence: TGTGCCAGCAGCGTAGGCTCTACGGGGACTTACGAGCAGTACTTC. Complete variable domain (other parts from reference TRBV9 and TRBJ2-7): DSGVTQTPKHLITATGQRVTLRCSPRSGDLSVYWYQQSLDQGLQFLIQYYNGEERAKGNILERFSAQQFPDLHSELNLSSLELGDSALYFCASSVGSTGTYEQYFGPGTRLTVT.